This TCR beta chain was observed in a study of CD8 T cells in Susac syndrome. Random-hexamer reverse transcription was applied to about 0.5 to 1 ug RNA. Each CDR3 protein gets one entry after TCRdb re-called the immunoSEQ multiplex PCR reads with MiXCR. The repertoire holds approximately 76,000 distinct CDR3 sequences, with just under 95% as singletons. The clonotype comes from a human donor with multiple sclerosis. Sequencing input: CD8+ T cells from PBMCs.

The CDR3 sequence: CASSHLATNEKLFF. The DNA for the CDR3 is TGTGCCAGCAGCCATCTGGCAACTAATGAAAAACTGTTTTTT. This sequence joins TRBV7-2 and TRBJ1-4; D is unclear. V was shortened by 5 bases and J by 0 bases, with 7 bases between the two germline ends. This CDR3 contains 14 residues. Per the germline V gene, CDR1 is SGHTA and CDR2 is FQGNSA.